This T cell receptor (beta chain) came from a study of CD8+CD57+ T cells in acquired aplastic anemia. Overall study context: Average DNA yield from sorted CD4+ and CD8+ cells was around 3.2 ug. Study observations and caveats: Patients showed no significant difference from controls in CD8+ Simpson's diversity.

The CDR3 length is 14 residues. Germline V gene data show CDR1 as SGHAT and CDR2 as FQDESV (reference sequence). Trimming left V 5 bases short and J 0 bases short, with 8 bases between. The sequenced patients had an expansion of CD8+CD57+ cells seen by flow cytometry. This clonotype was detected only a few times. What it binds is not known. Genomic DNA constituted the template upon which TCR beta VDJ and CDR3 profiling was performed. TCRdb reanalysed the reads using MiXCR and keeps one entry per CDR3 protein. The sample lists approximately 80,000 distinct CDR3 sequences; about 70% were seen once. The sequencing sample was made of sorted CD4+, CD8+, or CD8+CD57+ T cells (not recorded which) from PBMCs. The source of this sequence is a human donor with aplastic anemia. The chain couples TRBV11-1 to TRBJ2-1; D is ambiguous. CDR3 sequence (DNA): TGTGCCAGCAGCCCGCGAAGCTCCTACAATGAGCAGTTCTTC. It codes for CASSPRSSYNEQFF.